This T cell receptor (beta chain) derives from a study of regulatory T cells in long-lasting Graves disease. Germline V CDR1 and CDR2: SQVTM, ANQGSEA. With 0 bases clipped from V and 8 bases from J, the junction kept 10 bases outside the gene matches. There are 16 residues in the CDR3. Libraries of TCR beta came from iRepertoire HTBI primers plus Arm-PCR of CDR3 regions. TCRdb reprocessed the multiplex PCR reads with MiXCR, giving one entry per CDR3 protein. The sample yields approximately 400,000 distinct CDR3 sequences, about 15% seen once. Findings and caveats of the study: With 2,500 to 3,000 shared public clonotypes, persistent patients exceeded new patients, who shared about a thousand. TRBV28 was favored in persistent disease, as were TRBJ1-2 and TRBJ2-5.

Time point here: newly diagnosed GD, antithyroid drugs for less than 3 months. The authors made the TCR library using RNA they extracted from PBMCs. This clonotype was counted a few times. As yet, its antigen is unknown. The data also belong to a second study, concerning T cells in Graves' hyperthyroidism and ophthalmopathy. That report notes: If no ophthalmopathy progression occurred within 18 months, Graves' hyperthyroidism was stable. Among the patients, aged 18 to 65, hyperthyroidism was newly diagnosed and had lasted under 2 months.

Sequenced here: peripheral blood mononuclear cells (PBMCs), sampled at new diagnosis, from a patient treated with antithyroid drugs. The chain combines TRBV29-1 with TRBJ2-1; 10 bases line up with TRBD2. This TCR was sampled from a woman aged 40 to 55 with Graves disease. The CDR3 DNA follows: TGCAGCGTTGAAGATCCTCAGCGGGAGGGCCGGGATGAGCAGTTCTTC. Residues: CSVEDPQREGRDEQFF.